Given below is one T cell receptor beta chain in context. This sample is part of a study of cytomegalovirus exposure and HLA in healthy donors. Study context: In a later analysis, the 90 to 150 validation repertoires were reported to have used the same platform as the 600 to 700 first-cohort repertoires.

Germline assignment: CDR1 LNHDA and CDR2 SQIVND (reference sequence). The CDR3 runs to 17 residues. Trimming removed 5 bases from V and 1 base from J; junction bases left unmatched: 10. Profiling relied on immunoSEQ multiplex PCR, and the TCRdb table lists in-frame clones only, not all of them. This sample yields around 300,000 clones, of which about 86% are seen a single time; 0.9% to 1.1% belongs to the top ten. This chain uses TRBV19 with TRBJ2-3, with 9 bases lining up with TRBD1. This TCR was sampled from a woman aged 18 to 35 in good health and CMV-seronegative. Input material: PBMCs. The CDR3, as DNA: TGTGCCAGTAGTCCTGGACAGGGGCCCTTGGGCACAGATACGCAGTATTTT. It is translated as CASSPGQGPLGTDTQYF.